The 9 T cell receptor beta chains given below trace back to one sample, sequenced in a study of T cell changes during pregnancy in multiple sclerosis. Method: immunoSEQ multiplex PCR; TCRdb's copy keeps in-frame clones and lacks some. The sample lists almost 35,000 clones; about nine tenths were seen once. Specimen: CD8+ T cells from peripheral blood mononuclear cells, collected after pregnancy. The receptors shown here come from a female donor with multiple sclerosis, enrolled in a pregnancy study.

The chain employs TRBV10-3 and TRBJ1-2; D gene unclear. V was pared by 3 bases and J by 8 bases, with 16 bases between. The CDR3 has 14 residues. From germline, CDR1 is ENHRY and CDR2 SYGVKD. CDR3 sequence: CAISEMADNLGYTF. Here the CDR3 DNA reads TGTGCCATCAGTGAAATGGCTGACAACTTAGGCTACACCTTC.

This clone was seen more than once but under ten times. The genes are TRBV7-3 and TRBJ2-7; D unclear. Trimming removed 3 bases at V and 4 bases at J, with 13 bases between. The germline CDR1 and CDR2 sequences are SGHTA and FQGTGA. The CDR3 sequence is 14 residues long. In DNA, the CDR3 is TGTGCCAGCAGCTTGGGTGGAGAGTTTTACGAGCAGTACTTC. Its protein is CASSLGGEFYEQYF.

This clone was seen just once. This sequence joins TRBV7-9 and TRBJ2-3; a possible D gene is TRBD2 (6 bases). The CDR3 runs to 15 residues. V lost 6 bases, J lost 2 bases, and 15 bases lay in between. The germline V gene has CDR1 SEHNR and CDR2 FQNEAQ (reference sequence). Written as DNA, the CDR3 is TGTGCCAGCAGAACCCTAGCGAGGGACACAGATACGCAGTATTTT. This translates into CASRTLARDTDTQYF.

The V gene is TRBV6-5, the J gene TRBJ1-5; tentatively, D is TRBD1 (5 bases). From germline, CDR1 is MNHEY and CDR2 SVGAGI. The CDR3 runs to 13 residues. The germline V and J ends were trimmed by 9 bases and 0 bases, with 9 bases remaining between them. CDR3 sequence (DNA): TGTGCCAGTGGGGCCATTAGCAATCAGCCCCAGCATTTT. Amino acids: CASGAISNQPQHF.

This clone was recorded only once. The chain is built from TRBV7-8 and TRBJ2-7; perhaps TRBD2 as D (5 bases). CDR3 size: 15 residues. Per germline, CDR1 SGHVS and CDR2 FQNEAQ. V dropped 2 bases and J dropped 0 bases, with 11 bases sitting between them. CDR3 DNA sequence: TGTGCCAGCAGCTTAAGGTCCGCGGGCTCCTACGAGCAGTACTTC. Protein: CASSLRSAGSYEQYF.

V is TRBV6-5 and J is TRBJ2-1; D might be TRBD1 (5 bases). The CDR3 covers 14 residues. Germline V gene data show CDR1 as MNHEY and CDR2 as SVGAGI. The V gene lost 3 bases and the J gene lost 2 bases, with 8 bases spanning the gap. CDR3 sequence (DNA): TGTGCCAGCAGTTATACAGGCCCCTACAATGAGCAGTTCTTC. Protein: CASSYTGPYNEQFF.

As for this clone: An end of the junction does not agree with germline; a read error may underlie this. J is TRBJ2-7 and V is TRBV27; 7 bases agree with TRBD1. CDR1 is MNHEY and CDR2 is SMNVEV in the germline V gene (reference sequence). The CDR3 runs to 14 residues. The CDR3 region has the DNA TGTGCCAGCAGTTTGGCAGGGGGATCCTCCGAGCAGTACTTC. This codes for CASSLAGGSSEQYF.

The chain recombines TRBV7-2 with TRBJ1-2, with D maybe TRBD1 (5 bases). This CDR3 is built from 13 residues. Germline values: CDR1 SGHTA, CDR2 FQGNSA. V was pared by 4 bases and J by 12 bases, with 18 bases between. The CDR3 nucleotides read TGTGCCAGCAGCTCCCCAGGGTCGATAGAAGACACCTTC. It specifies CASSSPGSIEDTF.

This clone was seen only once. The V and J genes are TRBV9 and TRBJ2-1; 9 bases agree with TRBD2. The CDR3 sequence is 15 residues long. Losses at the gene ends were 0 bases for V and 4 bases for J; bases not matched to a gene: 2. Germline V gene sequence: CDR1 SGDLS, CDR2 YYNGEE. The CDR3: CASSVGGGVYNEQFF. The CDR3 DNA reads TGTGCCAGCAGCGTAGGCGGGGGGGTGTACAATGAGCAGTTCTTC.